Listed here are 9 T cell receptor beta chains from one sample, sequenced in a study of beta chain features in type 1 diabetes. Reverse transcribing all isolated RNA meant expressed TCRB transcripts were sequenced. Measured with immunoSEQ multiplex PCR; TCRdb has only the in-frame clones, and not every one. The data show about 150,000 clones, with around 10% seen just once and roughly 2% held by the top ten. Sequenced input: central memory CD4+ T cells from blood. These TCRs come from a man aged 18 to 29 in good health.

This clone came up a few times. The chain employs TRBV15 and TRBJ1-2; no firm D call. From germline, CDR1 is LNHNV and CDR2 YYDKDF (reference sequence). V was trimmed by 2 bases and J by 5 bases, leaving 6 bases between them. This CDR3 has 12 amino acids. This chain's CDR3 is CATSRPGYGYTF. The CDR3 coding sequence is TGTGCCACCAGCAGACCAGGTTATGGCTACACCTTC.

This clone was picked up a small number of times. The chain joins TRBV7-6 to TRBJ1-6; the D is unclear. This CDR3 contains 15 residues. Per germline, CDR1 SGHVS and CDR2 FNYEAQ. Trimming left V 5 bases short and J 8 bases short, with 16 bases between. CDR3 nucleotide sequence: TGTGCCAGCAGCCCCGGCGGCGGGAACCATTCACCCCTCCACTTT. Translated: CASSPGGGNHSPLHF. Based on the CDR3 plus reference TRBV7-6 and TRBJ1-6, the full variable domain is GAGVSQSPRYKVTKRGQDVALRCDPISGHVSLYWYRQALGQGPEFLTYFNYEAQQDKSGLPNDRFSAERPEGSISTLTIQRTEQRDSAMYRCASSPGGGNHSPLHFGNGTRLTVT.

The V gene is TRBV4-3, the J gene TRBJ1-2; 9 positions agree with TRBD1. CDR3 length equals 16 residues. The germline gives CDR1 LGHNA, CDR2 YSLEER. Germline trimming cut 4 bases from V and 9 bases from J; bases unmatched to any gene: 15. The CDR3 loop reads CASSPSGGIQGARYTF. Written as DNA, the CDR3 is TGCGCCAGCAGCCCGAGCGGGGGGATACAGGGGGCTCGCTACACCTTC.

This clone has only a few counts. CDR3 DNA: TGTGCCAGTAAATTACGGGGACAGGGGGCCACAGATACGCAGTATTTT. Its translation: CASKLRGQGATDTQYF. The V and J genes are TRBV27 and TRBJ2-3, with TRBD1 identical over 12 bases. The CDR3 extends over 16 amino acids. Germline V gene data show CDR1 as MNHEY and CDR2 as SMNVEV (reference sequence). V shed 9 bases and J 2 bases; nucleotides not matched to a gene: 9.

This clone was counted a few times. J is TRBJ1-2 and V is TRBV14; a possible D gene is TRBD1 (5 bases). The CDR3 sequence is 15 residues long. Germline V gene lookup returns CDR1 SGHDN and CDR2 FVKESK. Trimming pared 2 bases from V and 4 bases from J, leaving 14 bases between. CDR3 residues: CASSQLGGVGYGYTF. CDR3 nucleotides: TGTGCCAGCAGCCAATTAGGAGGGGTCGGCTATGGCTACACCTTC.

This clone appeared a few times. The genes are TRBV30 and TRBJ2-7; 7 bases align to TRBD2. The germline V gene encodes CDR1 GTSNPN and CDR2 SVGIG (reference sequence). The CDR3 spans 12 residues. CDR3 nucleotide sequence: TGTGCGTTGACGGCGGGGGTGAAAGAGCAGTACTTC. Protein sequence: CALTAGVKEQYF.

The table lists this clone with a few counts. This chain uses TRBV27 with TRBJ2-1; 7 bases are shared with TRBD2. CDR1 and CDR2 from the germline V gene are MNHEY and SMNVEV (reference sequence). The CDR3 loop spans 16 amino acids. Trimming cost V 1 base and J 4 bases; bases outside gene matches: 7. DNA for the CDR3: TGTGCCAGCAGTTTATATGGCGGGGGAAAATACAATGAGCAGTTCTTC. Residues: CASSLYGGGKYNEQFF.

The CDR3 coding sequence is TGTGCCAGTAGGCCTCCTCGGACGGGGAACACTGAAGCTTTCTTT. It specifies CASRPPRTGNTEAFF. The V call is TRBV19, the J call TRBJ1-1; unclear D gene. Trimming shortened V by 6 bases and J by 1 base, and 15 bases separated the two germline ends. Germline CDR1 and CDR2: LNHDA and SQIVND (reference sequence). The CDR3 is 15 amino acids.

This clone appeared a few times. The V and J genes are TRBV5-6 and TRBJ2-4; 7 positions agree with TRBD1. The J segment lost 9 bases and the V segment lost 1 base, leaving 10 bases of the junction unmatched. The CDR3 length is 15 residues. Germline V lookup: CDR1 SGHDT, CDR2 YYEEEE. CDR3 in amino acids: CASSLTGQKGFIQYF. The CDR3 DNA reads as TGTGCCAGCAGCTTGACGGGACAGAAGGGTTTCATTCAGTACTTC.